Presented here are 20 T cell receptor beta chains from one specimen sequenced in a study of regulatory T cells in long-lasting Graves disease. The time point here: newly diagnosed GD, antithyroid drugs for less than 3 months. Making the TCR library involved RNA that had been extracted from PBMCs. Investigators prepared the TCR beta libraries by applying iRepertoire HTBI primers and Arm-PCR of CDR3 regions. TCRdb reanalysed the multiplex PCR reads using MiXCR and keeps one entry per CDR3 protein. The table shows around 450,000 distinct CDR3 sequences, with 14% to 15% occurring only once. The same data also contributed to another study, on T cells in Graves' hyperthyroidism and ophthalmopathy.

The material was peripheral blood mononuclear cells (PBMCs), obtained at new diagnosis, from a patient treated with antithyroid drugs. These receptors were taken from a young woman with Graves disease.

This clonotype was seen at least ten times. The genes are TRBV4-1 and TRBJ2-7; 7 nucleotides match TRBD1. The CDR3 consists of 15 residues. CDR1 and CDR2 (germline): MGHRA, YSYEKL. With V trimmed by 4 bases and J by 4 bases, 10 bases remained unmatched. In nucleotides, the CDR3 is TGCGCCAGCAGCCCCAAAGGAAAACAGGGGTACGAGCAGTACTTC. Residues: CASSPKGKQGYEQYF.

This clonotype was observed many times. The V call is TRBV7-6, the J call TRBJ2-2; 7 bases map to TRBD2. Losses at the gene ends were 1 base for V and 6 bases for J; bases not matched to a gene: 5. CDR1 and CDR2 from the germline V gene are SGHVS and FNYEAQ. The CDR3 runs to 15 residues. CDR3 nucleotides: TGTGCCAGCAGCTTAGGCGGGAGTGGGTCCGGGGAGCTGTTTTTT. Protein sequence: CASSLGGSGSGELFF.

This clonotype appeared many times. The chain links TRBV7-6 to TRBJ2-5; D is ambiguous. Germline V lookup: CDR1 SGHVS, CDR2 FNYEAQ. V lost 2 bases and J 4 bases, leaving 14 bases between the germline ends. The CDR3 sequence is 15 residues long. Here the CDR3 DNA reads TGTGCCAGCAGCTTAACGTCCACTCCAGGAGAGACCCAGTACTTC. Its translation: CASSLTSTPGETQYF.

DNA of the CDR3: TGTGCCAGCAGCGTCGGACAAGACAACATTAGTGAGCAGTTCTTC. It encodes CASSVGQDNISEQFF. The rearrangement links TRBV9 to TRBJ2-1, with a possible D match to TRBD1 (5 bases). The V end lost 2 bases, the J end lost 9 bases, and 18 bases lay between the germline ends. This CDR3 is 15 amino acids long. Germline V gives CDR1 SGDLS, CDR2 YYNGEE.

There are many counts of this clonotype. This sequence joins TRBV20-1 and TRBJ2-1, with 9 bases lining up with TRBD2. This CDR3 has 16 amino acids. The junction had 13 bases not matched to a gene; V was cut back by 3 bases and J by 7 bases. CDR1 is DFQATT, CDR2 SNEGSKA, per germline (reference sequence). The CDR3 loop reads CSASALLAGNANEQFF. In DNA, the CDR3 is TGCAGTGCTAGCGCCCTCCTAGCGGGAAATGCGAATGAGCAGTTCTTC.

This clonotype was observed many times. This sequence joins TRBV29-1 and TRBJ2-6, with TRBD2 matching over 7 bases. CDR1 is SQVTM, CDR2 ANQGSEA, per germline. V dropped 7 bases and J dropped 2; count of bases not matched to a gene: 11. This CDR3 spans 16 amino acids. The CDR3 spells CSAGGKGVAGANVLTF. Written as DNA, the CDR3 is TGCAGCGCGGGGGGAAAGGGAGTGGCTGGGGCCAACGTCCTGACTTTC.

This clonotype was seen at least ten times. V gene TRBV29-1 combines with J gene TRBJ2-7; weak D call: TRBD1 (6 bases). The CDR3 runs to 14 residues. From germline, CDR1 is SQVTM and CDR2 ANQGSEA. V gave up 1 base and J gave up 3 bases, with 13 bases separating them. Here the CDR3 DNA reads TGCAGCGTTGAAGTAAAGGGGGTGAACTACGAGCAGTACTTC. Translated, it gives CSVEVKGVNYEQYF.

This clonotype was seen a handful of times. This chain connects TRBV5-8 to TRBJ1-4, with D unresolved. V was cut by 3 bases and J by 0 bases, with 6 bases left in between. The CDR3 extends over 14 amino acids. Germline V lookup: CDR1 SGHTS, CDR2 YDEGEE. The CDR3 sequence is CASSWTATNEKLFF. For the CDR3, the DNA is TGTGCCAGCAGCTGGACTGCAACTAATGAAAAACTGTTTTTT.

The chain is built from TRBV28 and TRBJ2-1; maybe TRBD1 (5 bases). The CDR3 spans 14 residues. V was cut by 3 bases and J by 10 bases, with 16 bases left in between. Germline V gene lookup returns CDR1 MDHEN and CDR2 SYDVKM. CDR3 sequence: CASSFSGIDYEQFF. DNA for the CDR3: TGTGCCAGCAGTTTTTCAGGGATTGATTACGAGCAGTTCTTC.

This clonotype was counted ten times or more. The V and J genes are TRBV9 and TRBJ2-3, with 9 bases matching TRBD2. Per the germline V gene, CDR1 is SGDLS and CDR2 is YYNGEE. This CDR3 has 13 residues. V dropped 4 bases and J dropped 10; count of bases not matched to a gene: 7. The CDR3 region is CASSIPSGEAQYF. In DNA, the CDR3 is TGTGCCAGCAGCATACCTAGCGGGGAAGCGCAGTATTTT.

This clonotype was observed a few times. The DNA of the CDR3 is TGTGCCATCAGGGACAGGGCCCGGGAGACCCAGTACTTC. Translating it yields CAIRDRARETQYF. The chain recombines TRBV10-3 with TRBJ2-5, with 8 nucleotides matching TRBD1. The CDR3 consists of 13 residues. The germline gives CDR1 ENHRY, CDR2 SYGVKD. Unmatched junction bases numbered 5, after V lost 6 bases and J lost 5 bases.

The chain couples TRBV19 to TRBJ1-5; D is possibly TRBD1 (5 bases). There are 14 residues in the CDR3. Germline V gives CDR1 LNHDA, CDR2 SQIVND (reference sequence). Trimming removed 3 bases at V and 7 bases at J, with 13 bases between. CDR3 bases: TGTGCCAGTAGTATCGACGGACGGGGGCAGCCCCAGCATTTT. Protein: CASSIDGRGQPQHF.

This clonotype appeared many times. The CDR3 nucleotides read TGCAGTGCCCCTCGAGGGGCTGGTGAAAAACTGTTTTTT. Translating it yields CSAPRGAGEKLFF. The rearrangement uses TRBV20-1 and TRBJ1-4, with D possibly being TRBD1 (5 bases). This CDR3 is built from 13 residues. Trimming cost V 6 bases and J 7 bases, with 15 bases left between them. The V gene's germline CDR1 is DFQATT and CDR2 SNEGSKA (reference sequence).

The chain carries TRBV7-8 and TRBJ2-3; 10 nucleotides agree with TRBD2. The CDR3 covers 15 residues. CDR1 is SGHVS, CDR2 FQNEAQ, per germline. V lost 5 bases, J lost 5 bases, and 7 bases stayed unmatched. The CDR3 sequence: CASSHTPSGRDTQYF. CDR3 DNA: TGTGCCAGCAGCCACACTCCTAGCGGGAGAGATACGCAGTATTTT.

A remark on this clonotype: A much bigger clone sits one base away, suggesting this may be a read error. This chain links TRBV30 with TRBJ2-5, with 12 positions matching TRBD2. V trimming: 2 bases; J trimming: 11 bases; junction bases outside the gene matches: 12. The germline CDR1 and CDR2 sequences are GTSNPN and SVGIG (reference sequence). This CDR3 is 15 amino acids long. In DNA form, the CDR3 reads TGTGCCTGGAGTACTAGCGGGAGGTTCTACAATGAGCAGTACTTC. Protein product: CAWSTSGRFYNEQYF.

This clonotype was counted many times. V and J are TRBV20-1 and TRBJ2-7, with D possibly TRBD2 on 6 matching bases. Germline CDR1 and CDR2: DFQATT and SNEGSKA (reference sequence). The CDR3 is 16 residues long. With 5 bases removed from V and 2 bases from J, the gap between germline ends came to 22 bases. CDR3 bases: TGCAGTGCTTCTCCGGGGGAGAAAGGGACTCCCTACGAGCAGTACTTC. Translation gives CSASPGEKGTPYEQYF.

J is TRBJ2-1 and V is TRBV29-1, with a tentative D call TRBD2 (5 bases). Trimming shortened V by 4 bases and J by 1 base, and 11 bases separated the two germline ends. Germline loops: CDR1 SQVTM, CDR2 ANQGSEA. There are 14 residues in the CDR3. CDR3 DNA sequence: TGCAGCGTTGTCCGGGAAAGTTCCTACAATGAGCAGTTCTTC. It codes for CSVVRESSYNEQFF.

This clonotype was observed at least ten times. For the CDR3, the DNA is TGTGCCAGCAGTTTATCCCTGCGCTCCTATAATTCACCCCTCCACTTT. This encodes CASSLSLRSYNSPLHF. The chain carries TRBV28 and TRBJ1-6, with D hard to call. The CDR3 has 16 residues. Germline CDR1 is MDHEN and CDR2 is SYDVKM. The germline V and J ends were trimmed by 1 base and 0 bases, with 7 bases remaining between them.

This clonotype was detected ten times or more. J is TRBJ2-2 and V is TRBV5-1, with TRBD1 identical over 8 bases. The trim removed 4 bases at V and 8 bases at J, leaving 7 bases unmatched. This CDR3 has 14 amino acids. Germline values: CDR1 SGHRS, CDR2 YFSETQ. The CDR3: CASSVEDRAGELFF. CDR3 sequence (DNA): TGCGCCAGCAGCGTGGAGGACAGGGCAGGGGAGCTGTTTTTT.

This clonotype was seen ten or more times. The gene calls are TRBV5-1 and TRBJ2-1; tentative D call: TRBD2 (6 bases). Trimming removed 6 bases at V and 0 bases at J, with 16 bases between. This CDR3 has 16 amino acids. Per germline, CDR1 SGHRS and CDR2 YFSETQ. CDR3 sequence: CASMRIRAGSYNEQFF. For the CDR3, the DNA is TGCGCCAGCATGAGGATCCGAGCGGGCTCCTACAATGAGCAGTTCTTC. The whole variable domain, filled in from reference TRBV5-1 and TRBJ2-1, reads KAGVTQTPRYLIKTRGQQVTLSCSPISGHRSVSWYQQTPGQGLQFLFEYFSETQRNKGNFPGRFSGRQFSNSRSEMNVSTLELGDSALYLCASMRIRAGSYNEQFFGPGTRLTVL.